The 2 T cell receptor beta chains presented below share a single source sample, sequenced in a study of shared clonotypes between healthy human individuals. This table comes from immunoSEQ multiplex PCR, and its TCRdb copy is limited to in-frame clones, with some not included. The table has about 800,000 clones, about 97% seen once. Positively selected for CCR7, the CD45RO-negative cells used as naive CD8 cells excluded terminally differentiated effector memory CD45RA+ cells. Sequencing was carried out using naive CD8+ T cells sorted from blood. The receptors stem from a man younger than 45 in good health.

The V and J genes are TRBV10-1 and TRBJ2-3; D unclear. The ends were cut back, 1 base at V and 1 base at J, with 3 bases in the middle. Germline lookup yields CDR1 WNHNN and CDR2 SYGVQD (reference sequence). This CDR3 region has 13 residues. The CDR3 coding sequence is TGCGCCAGCAGTGAGTTCCGCACAGATACGCAGTATTTT. Its protein product is CASSEFRTDTQYF.

The gene calls are TRBV29-1 and TRBJ2-3; 12 bases are shared with TRBD2. The V segment lost 4 bases and the J segment 4 bases; nucleotides outside the gene matches: 12. CDR1 and CDR2 (germline): SQVTM, ANQGSEA. This CDR3 contains 17 residues. The CDR3, as DNA: TGCAGCGTTGTGTCTAGCGGGAGGGCCAAGATGGCAGATACGCAGTATTTT. Its protein product is CSVVSSGRAKMADTQYF.